This entry concerns a single T cell receptor (beta chain). The table came from immunoSEQ multiplex PCR; TCRdb's copy has only in-frame clones and leaves some out. The sample has about 1,900 clones, roughly 18% seen once. The data are from a study of tumour-infiltrating T cells in Burkitt lymphoma. Background on the study: Repertoire clonality predicted overall and progression-free survival.

The V gene end was trimmed by 2 bases and the J gene end by 2 bases; junction bases not matched to a gene: 10. The CDR3 spans 16 residues. Germline assignment: CDR1 SQVTM and CDR2 ANQGSEA. The V gene is TRBV29-1, the J gene TRBJ2-3; TRBD1 agrees at 7 bases. The sequencing input was tumor tissue. The clonotype originates from a human donor with diffuse large B-cell lymphoma. The CDR3 is CSVETPGQFLTDTQYF. The CDR3 DNA follows: TGCAGCGTTGAAACTCCGGGACAGTTTCTCACAGATACGCAGTATTTT.